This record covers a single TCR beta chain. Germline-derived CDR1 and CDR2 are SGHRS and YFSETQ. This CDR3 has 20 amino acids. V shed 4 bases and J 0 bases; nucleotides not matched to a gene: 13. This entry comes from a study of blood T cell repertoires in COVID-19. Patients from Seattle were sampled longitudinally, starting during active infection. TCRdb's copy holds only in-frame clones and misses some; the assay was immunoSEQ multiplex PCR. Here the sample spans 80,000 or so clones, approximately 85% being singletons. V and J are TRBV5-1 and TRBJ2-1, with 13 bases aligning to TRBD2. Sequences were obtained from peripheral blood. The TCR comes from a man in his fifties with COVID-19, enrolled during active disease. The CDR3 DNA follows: TGCGCCAGCAGCGGACGGACTAGCGGGAGAATGTTAAGCTCCTACAATGAGCAGTTCTTC. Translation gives CASSGRTSGRMLSSYNEQFF.